Given below is one T cell receptor beta chain in context. Its target is not known. This sample was included in a study of cytomegalovirus exposure and HLA in healthy donors. PCR primers comprised 60 Vbeta and 13 Jbeta primers. Repertoires were generated with immunoSEQ multiplex PCR, while TCRdb's copy carries only in-frame clones and drops some. The sample lists some 97,000 clones, roughly 83% occurring once. Whole-study results and caveats: For presence/absence analyses, sequencing depth was assumed to be roughly uniform across donors.

The sample taken for sequencing was PBMCs. The receptor's source is a female donor in good health and CMV-seropositive.

The CDR3 DNA reads TGTGCCAGCAGCTTGGCTAGCGGGGTCTCCTACGAGCAGTACTTC. Its protein is CASSLASGVSYEQYF. The chain has TRBV5-4 and TRBJ2-7; 9 positions match TRBD2. The CDR3 totals 15 residues. Trimming took 0 bases from V and 0 from J; bases not matched to a gene: 1. Germline-derived CDR1 and CDR2 are SGHNT and YYREEE (reference sequence).